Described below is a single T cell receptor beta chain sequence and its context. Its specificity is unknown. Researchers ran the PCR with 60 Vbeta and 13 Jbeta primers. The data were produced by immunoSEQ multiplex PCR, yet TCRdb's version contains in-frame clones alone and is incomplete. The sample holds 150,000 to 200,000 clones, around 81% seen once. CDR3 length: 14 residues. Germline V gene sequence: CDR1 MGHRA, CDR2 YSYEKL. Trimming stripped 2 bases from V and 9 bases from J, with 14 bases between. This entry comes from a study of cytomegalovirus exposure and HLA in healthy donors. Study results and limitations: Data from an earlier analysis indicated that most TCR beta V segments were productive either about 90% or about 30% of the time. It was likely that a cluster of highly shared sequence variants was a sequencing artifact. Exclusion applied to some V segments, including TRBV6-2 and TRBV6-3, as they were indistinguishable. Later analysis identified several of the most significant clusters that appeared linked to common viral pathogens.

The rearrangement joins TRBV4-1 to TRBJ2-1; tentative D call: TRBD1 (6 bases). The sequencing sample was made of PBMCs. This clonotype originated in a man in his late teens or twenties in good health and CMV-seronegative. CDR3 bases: TGCGCCAGCAGCCAACCCGGGACAAGAGCTGAGCAGTTCTTC. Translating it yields CASSQPGTRAEQFF.